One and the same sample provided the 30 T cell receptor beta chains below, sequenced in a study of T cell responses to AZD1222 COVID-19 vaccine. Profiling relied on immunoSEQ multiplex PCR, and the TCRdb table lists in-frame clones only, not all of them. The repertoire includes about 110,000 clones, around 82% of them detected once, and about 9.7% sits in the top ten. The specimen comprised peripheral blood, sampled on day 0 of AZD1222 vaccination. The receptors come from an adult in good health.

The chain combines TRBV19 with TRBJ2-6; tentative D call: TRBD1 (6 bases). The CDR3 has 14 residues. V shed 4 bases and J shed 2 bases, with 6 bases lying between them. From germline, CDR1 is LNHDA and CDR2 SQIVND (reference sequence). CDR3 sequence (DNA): TGTGCCAGTAGTACAGGGGCTGGGGCCAACGTCCTGACTTTC. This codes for CASSTGAGANVLTF.

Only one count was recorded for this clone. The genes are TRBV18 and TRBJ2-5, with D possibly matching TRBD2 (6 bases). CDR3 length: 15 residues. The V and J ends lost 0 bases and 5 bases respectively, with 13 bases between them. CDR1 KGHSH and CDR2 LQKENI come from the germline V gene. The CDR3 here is CASSPPGRIEETQYF. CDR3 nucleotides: TGTGCCAGCTCACCACCGGGGAGGATCGAGGAGACCCAGTACTTC.

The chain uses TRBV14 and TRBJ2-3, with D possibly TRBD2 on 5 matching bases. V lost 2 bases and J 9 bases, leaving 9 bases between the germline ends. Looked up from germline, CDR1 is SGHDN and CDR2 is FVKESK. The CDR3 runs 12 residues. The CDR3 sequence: CASSQTRSTQYF. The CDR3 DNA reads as TGTGCCAGCAGCCAAACTAGATCGACGCAGTATTTT.

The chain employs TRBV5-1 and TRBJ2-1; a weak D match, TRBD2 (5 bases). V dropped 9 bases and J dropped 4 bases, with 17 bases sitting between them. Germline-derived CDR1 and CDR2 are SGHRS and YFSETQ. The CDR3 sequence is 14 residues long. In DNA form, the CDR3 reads TGCGCCACCACGTCGGGGTCGGGGTACAATGAGCAGTTCTTC. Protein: CATTSGSGYNEQFF.

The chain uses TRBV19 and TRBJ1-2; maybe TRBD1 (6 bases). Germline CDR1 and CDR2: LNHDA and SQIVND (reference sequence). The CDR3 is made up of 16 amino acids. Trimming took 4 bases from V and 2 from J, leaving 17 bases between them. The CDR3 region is CASSTRQERRNYGYTF. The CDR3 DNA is TGTGCCAGTAGTACGAGACAGGAAAGGCGAAACTATGGCTACACCTTC.

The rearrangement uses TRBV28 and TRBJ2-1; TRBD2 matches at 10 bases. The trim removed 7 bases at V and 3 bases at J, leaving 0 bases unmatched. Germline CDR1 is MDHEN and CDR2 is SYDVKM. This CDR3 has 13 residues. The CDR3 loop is CASIAGGYNEQFF. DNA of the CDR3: TGTGCCAGCATAGCGGGAGGCTACAATGAGCAGTTCTTC.

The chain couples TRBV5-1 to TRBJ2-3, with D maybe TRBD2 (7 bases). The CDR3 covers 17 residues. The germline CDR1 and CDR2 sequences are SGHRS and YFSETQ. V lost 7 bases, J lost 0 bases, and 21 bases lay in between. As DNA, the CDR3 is TGCGCCAGCCAGCCCAAACGGGGGGCCCCTAGCACAGATACGCAGTATTTT. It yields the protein CASQPKRGAPSTDTQYF.

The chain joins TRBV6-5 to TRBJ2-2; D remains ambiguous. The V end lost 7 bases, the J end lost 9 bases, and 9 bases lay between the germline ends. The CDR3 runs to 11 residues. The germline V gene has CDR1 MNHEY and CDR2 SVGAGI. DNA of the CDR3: TGTGCCAGCATTTGGGAAAGGGAGCTGTTTTTT. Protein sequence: CASIWERELFF.

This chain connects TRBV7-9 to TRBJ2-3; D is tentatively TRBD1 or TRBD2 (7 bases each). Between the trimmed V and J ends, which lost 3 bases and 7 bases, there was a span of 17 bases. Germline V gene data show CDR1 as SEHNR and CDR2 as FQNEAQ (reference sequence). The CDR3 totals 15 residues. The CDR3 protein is CASSLGGTARNTQYF. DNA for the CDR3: TGTGCCAGCAGCTTGGGAGGGACAGCCAGGAATACGCAGTATTTT.

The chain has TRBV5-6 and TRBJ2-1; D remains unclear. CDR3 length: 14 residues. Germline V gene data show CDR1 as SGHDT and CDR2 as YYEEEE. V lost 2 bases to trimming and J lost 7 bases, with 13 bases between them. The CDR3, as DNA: TGTGCCAGCAGCTTCCTTGGACGAGAGAATGAGCAGTTCTTC. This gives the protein CASSFLGRENEQFF.

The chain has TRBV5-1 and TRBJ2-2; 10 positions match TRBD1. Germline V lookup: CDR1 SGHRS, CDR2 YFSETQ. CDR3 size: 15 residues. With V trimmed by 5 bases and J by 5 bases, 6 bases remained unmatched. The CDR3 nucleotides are TGCGCCAGCAGGCTGACAGGGGGCGGTACCGGGGAGCTGTTTTTT. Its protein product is CASRLTGGGTGELFF.

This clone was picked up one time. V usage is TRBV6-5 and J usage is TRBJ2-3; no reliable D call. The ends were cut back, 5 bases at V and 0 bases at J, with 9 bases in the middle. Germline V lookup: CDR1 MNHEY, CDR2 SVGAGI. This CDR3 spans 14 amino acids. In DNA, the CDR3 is TGTGCCAGCAGTCCGGCACTTAGCACAGATACGCAGTATTTT. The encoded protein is CASSPALSTDTQYF.

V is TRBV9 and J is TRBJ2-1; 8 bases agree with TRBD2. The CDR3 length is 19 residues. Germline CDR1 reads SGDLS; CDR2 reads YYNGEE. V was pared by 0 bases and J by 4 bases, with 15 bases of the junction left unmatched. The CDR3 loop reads CASSVALEGAGAWYNEQFF. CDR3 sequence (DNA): TGTGCCAGCAGCGTAGCTCTCGAGGGAGCGGGAGCTTGGTACAATGAGCAGTTCTTC. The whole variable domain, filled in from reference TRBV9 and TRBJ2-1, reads DSGVTQTPKHLITATGQRVTLRCSPRSGDLSVYWYQQSLDQGLQFLIQYYNGEERAKGNILERFSAQQFPDLHSELNLSSLELGDSALYFCASSVALEGAGAWYNEQFFGPGTRLTVL.

CDR3 DNA sequence: TGTGCCAGCAGCCAAGACAGCAACACCGGGGAGCTGTTTTTT. Residues: CASSQDSNTGELFF. The chain recombines TRBV14 with TRBJ2-2; no firm D call. The length of the CDR3 is 14 residues. The germline CDR1 and CDR2 sequences are SGHDN and FVKESK. V dropped 0 bases and J dropped 2 bases, with 4 bases sitting between them.

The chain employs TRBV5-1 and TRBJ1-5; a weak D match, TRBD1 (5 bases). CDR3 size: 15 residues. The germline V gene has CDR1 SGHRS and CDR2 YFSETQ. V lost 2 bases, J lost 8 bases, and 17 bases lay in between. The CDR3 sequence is CASSFAGNPGEPQHF. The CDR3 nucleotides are TGCGCCAGCAGCTTTGCAGGGAATCCCGGGGAGCCCCAGCATTTT.

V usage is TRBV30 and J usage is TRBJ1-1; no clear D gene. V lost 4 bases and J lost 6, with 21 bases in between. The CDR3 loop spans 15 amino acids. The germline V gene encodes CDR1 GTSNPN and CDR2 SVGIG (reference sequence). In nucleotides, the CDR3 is TGTGCCTGGACCCCGGGGAGGGTCTTCAATGCTGAAGCTTTCTTT. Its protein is CAWTPGRVFNAEAFF.

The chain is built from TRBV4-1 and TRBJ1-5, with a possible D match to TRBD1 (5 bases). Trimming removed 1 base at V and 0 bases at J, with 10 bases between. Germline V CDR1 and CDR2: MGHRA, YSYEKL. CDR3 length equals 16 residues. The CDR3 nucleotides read TGCGCCAGCAGCCAAGGTCAGGGACCTAGCAATCAGCCCCAGCATTTT. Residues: CASSQGQGPSNQPQHF.

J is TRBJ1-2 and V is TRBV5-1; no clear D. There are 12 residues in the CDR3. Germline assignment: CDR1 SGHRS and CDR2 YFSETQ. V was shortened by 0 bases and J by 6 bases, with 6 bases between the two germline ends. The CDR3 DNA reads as TGCGCCAGCAGCTTGGCGGCTGATGGCTACACCTTC. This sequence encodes CASSLAADGYTF.

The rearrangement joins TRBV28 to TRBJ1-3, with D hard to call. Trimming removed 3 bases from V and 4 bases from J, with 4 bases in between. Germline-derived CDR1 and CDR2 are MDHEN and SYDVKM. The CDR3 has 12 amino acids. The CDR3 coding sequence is TGTGCCAGCAGTTTTGTGGGAAACACCATATATTTT. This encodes CASSFVGNTIYF.

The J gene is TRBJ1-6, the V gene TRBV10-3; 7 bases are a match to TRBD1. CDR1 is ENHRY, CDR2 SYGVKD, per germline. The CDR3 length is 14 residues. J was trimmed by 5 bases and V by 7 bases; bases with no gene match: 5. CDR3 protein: CAIKGTANNSPLHF. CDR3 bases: TGTGCCATCAAAGGGACAGCAAATAATTCACCCCTCCACTTT.

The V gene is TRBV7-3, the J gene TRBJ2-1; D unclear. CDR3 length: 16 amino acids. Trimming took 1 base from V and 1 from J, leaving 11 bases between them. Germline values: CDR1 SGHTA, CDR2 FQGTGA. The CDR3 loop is CASSLMGSGSYNEQFF. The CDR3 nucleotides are TGTGCCAGCAGCTTAATGGGAAGTGGGTCCTACAATGAGCAGTTCTTC.

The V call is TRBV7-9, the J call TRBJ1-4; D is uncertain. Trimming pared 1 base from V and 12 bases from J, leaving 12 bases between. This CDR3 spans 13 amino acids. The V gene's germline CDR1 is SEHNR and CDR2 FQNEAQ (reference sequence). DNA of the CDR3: TGTGCCAGCAGCTTAGTCGACACACGGGAACTGTTTTTT. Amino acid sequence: CASSLVDTRELFF. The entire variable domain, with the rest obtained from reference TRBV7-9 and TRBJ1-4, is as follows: DTGVSQNPRHKITKRGQNVTFRCDPISEHNRLYWYRQTLGQGPEFLTYFQNEAQLEKSRLLSDRFSAERPKGSFSTLEIQRTEQGDSAMYLCASSLVDTRELFFGSGTQLSVL.

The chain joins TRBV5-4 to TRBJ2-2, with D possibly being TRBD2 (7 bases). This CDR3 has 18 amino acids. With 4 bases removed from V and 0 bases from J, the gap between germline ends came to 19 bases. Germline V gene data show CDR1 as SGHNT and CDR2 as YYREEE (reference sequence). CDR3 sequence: CASSAFGRGGANTGELFF. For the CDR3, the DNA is TGTGCCAGCAGCGCGTTTGGTAGGGGGGGCGCGAACACCGGGGAGCTGTTTTTT.

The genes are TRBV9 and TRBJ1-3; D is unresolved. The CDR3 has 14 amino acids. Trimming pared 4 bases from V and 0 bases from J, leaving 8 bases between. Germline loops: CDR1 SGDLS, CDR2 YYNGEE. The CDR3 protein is CASSPGYSGNTIYF. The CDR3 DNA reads TGTGCCAGCAGCCCTGGGTACTCTGGAAACACCATATATTTT. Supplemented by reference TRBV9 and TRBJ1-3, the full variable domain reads DSGVTQTPKHLITATGQRVTLRCSPRSGDLSVYWYQQSLDQGLQFLIQYYNGEERAKGNILERFSAQQFPDLHSELNLSSLELGDSALYFCASSPGYSGNTIYFGEGSWLTVV.

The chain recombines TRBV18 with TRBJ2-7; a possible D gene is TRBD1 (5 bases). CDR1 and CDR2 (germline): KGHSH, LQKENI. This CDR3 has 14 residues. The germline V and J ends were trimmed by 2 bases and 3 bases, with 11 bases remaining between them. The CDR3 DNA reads TGTGCCAGCTCACCAGGTTCGCAGGGCTACGAGCAGTACTTC. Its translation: CASSPGSQGYEQYF.

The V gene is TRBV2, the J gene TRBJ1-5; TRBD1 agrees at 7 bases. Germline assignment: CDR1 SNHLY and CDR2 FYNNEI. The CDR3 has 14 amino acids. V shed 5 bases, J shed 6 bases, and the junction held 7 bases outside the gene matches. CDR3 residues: CASSLPGGAQPQHF. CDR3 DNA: TGTGCCAGCAGTCTCCCAGGGGGGGCTCAGCCCCAGCATTTT.

The chain's CDR3 is CASSGGQSNYGYTF. For the CDR3, the DNA is TGTGCCAGCAGCGGCGGACAGAGTAACTATGGCTACACCTTC. The gene calls are TRBV27 and TRBJ1-2, with D maybe TRBD1 (6 bases). CDR3 length: 14 amino acids. Trimming pared 6 bases from V and 1 base from J, leaving 12 bases between. Germline CDR1 is MNHEY and CDR2 is SMNVEV (reference sequence).

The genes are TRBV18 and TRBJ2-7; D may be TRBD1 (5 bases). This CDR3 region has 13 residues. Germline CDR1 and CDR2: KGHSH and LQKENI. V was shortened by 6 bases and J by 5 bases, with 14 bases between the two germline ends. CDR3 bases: TGTGCCAGCTCGACCACCGGCAGGGACGAGCAGTACTTC. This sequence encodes CASSTTGRDEQYF.

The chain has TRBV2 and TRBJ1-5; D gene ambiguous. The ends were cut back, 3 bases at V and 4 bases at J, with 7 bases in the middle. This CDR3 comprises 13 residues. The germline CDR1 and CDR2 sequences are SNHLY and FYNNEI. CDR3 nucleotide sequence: TGTGCCAGCAGTGAGAGCGGGAATCAGCCCCAGCATTTT. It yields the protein CASSESGNQPQHF.

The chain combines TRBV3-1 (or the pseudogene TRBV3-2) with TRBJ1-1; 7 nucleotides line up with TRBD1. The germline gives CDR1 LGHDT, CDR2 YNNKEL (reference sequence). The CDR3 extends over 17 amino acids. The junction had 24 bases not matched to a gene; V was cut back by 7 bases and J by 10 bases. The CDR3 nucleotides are TGTGCCAGCACCCCCAACATGAGATGGAACAGGGGACGGGCAGCTTTCTTT. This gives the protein CASTPNMRWNRGRAAFF.